A single sample is the source of the 22 T cell receptor beta chains below, sequenced in a study of vaccination and CD4 T cells after COVID-19. The treatment is: 10-day PBMC culture with coronavirus spike peptide pools or control peptides (ViraFEST assay). With the Oncomine TCR Beta short-read assay, DNA from cultured CD4+ T cells was sequenced. TCRdb re-derived calls from the PCR reads in MiXCR, one entry per CDR3 protein. The data contain 15,000 or so distinct CDR3 sequences, 45% of them singletons. Which antigens these TCRs recognize remains unknown. Sample: CD4+ T cells from blood, cultured in vitro, taken before SARS-CoV-2 vaccination. The receptors stem from a human donor who received a COVID-19 vaccine.

The gene calls are TRBV9 and TRBJ2-2; tentative D call: TRBD1 (6 bases). The germline V gene has CDR1 SGDLS and CDR2 YYNGEE. Trimming removed 4 bases from V and 1 base from J, with 11 bases in between. The CDR3 spans 15 residues. CDR3 sequence reads: CASSINRENTGELFF. The DNA for the CDR3 is TGTGCCAGCAGCATCAACAGGGAGAACACCGGGGAGCTGTTTTTT.

This chain connects TRBV24-1 to TRBJ1-5, with 7 bases matching TRBD1. This CDR3 spans 16 amino acids. V lost 5 bases, J lost 3 bases, and 9 bases stayed unmatched. CDR1 KGHDR and CDR2 SFDVKD come from the germline V gene. The CDR3 is CATSGGTDFFNQPQHF. CDR3 coding DNA: TGTGCCACCAGTGGCGGGACAGACTTCTTCAATCAGCCCCAGCATTTT.

This clonotype turned up a few times. The chain is built from TRBV6-5 and TRBJ1-5; possible D gene TRBD1, 5 bases. With 3 bases removed from V and 2 bases from J, the gap between germline ends came to 17 bases. The CDR3 contains 17 residues. CDR1 and CDR2 (germline): MNHEY, SVGAGI. The CDR3: CASSYGQGGGGNQPQHF. The DNA for the CDR3 is TGTGCCAGCAGTTATGGGCAGGGTGGGGGTGGCAATCAGCCCCAGCATTTT.

J is TRBJ1-1 and V is TRBV2, with D perhaps TRBD1 (6 bases). Germline V gene sequence: CDR1 SNHLY, CDR2 FYNNEI. The CDR3 covers 13 residues. V was pared by 9 bases and J by 0 bases, with 11 bases between. The CDR3 DNA reads as TGTGCCAGTAGGACAGTGGTGAACACTGAAGCTTTCTTT. Protein sequence: CASRTVVNTEAFF.

The chain uses TRBV30 and TRBJ2-5, with TRBD2 identical over 7 bases. Germline V gene lookup returns CDR1 GTSNPN and CDR2 SVGIG (reference sequence). V shed 0 bases and J 5 bases; nucleotides not matched to a gene: 0. The CDR3 has 12 amino acids. CDR3 sequence: CAWSVGGETQYF. DNA of the CDR3: TGTGCCTGGAGTGTGGGGGGGGAGACCCAGTACTTC.

In this sample, this clonotype turned up a few times. The V and J genes are TRBV7-3 and TRBJ2-3; D unclear. Per the germline V gene, CDR1 is SGHTA and CDR2 is FQGTGA. The CDR3 runs to 14 residues. V was clipped by 5 bases and J by 3 bases, with 12 bases between them. DNA of the CDR3: TGTGCCAGCAGCCCCCCAGGAGCAACAGATACGCAGTATTTT. It encodes CASSPPGATDTQYF.

This clonotype was detected a few times. The gene calls are TRBV7-3 and TRBJ1-1, with 8 bases identical to TRBD1. The CDR3 has 13 residues. CDR1 and CDR2 from the germline V gene are SGHTA and FQGTGA. The J segment lost 6 bases and the V segment lost 4 bases, leaving 4 bases of the junction unmatched. The CDR3 DNA follows: TGTGCCAGCAGCTCCTCACAGGGGGCTGAAGCTTTCTTT. Protein sequence: CASSSSQGAEAFF.

The table lists this clonotype with a count of one. The CDR3 bases are TGCGCCAGCAGCCAAACTGACAGGGCCACCACTGAAGCTTTCTTT. It encodes CASSQTDRATTEAFF. This chain connects TRBV4-1 to TRBJ1-1; 7 nucleotides match TRBD1. The ends lost 2 bases at V and 4 bases at J; junction bases unmatched: 7. The CDR3 loop spans 15 amino acids. The germline V gene has CDR1 MGHRA and CDR2 YSYEKL.

This clonotype was seen a handful of times. J is TRBJ1-5 and V is TRBV7-2; tentatively, D is TRBD1 (6 bases). Trimming cost V 5 bases and J 0 bases, with 11 bases left between them. Germline V gene data show CDR1 as SGHTA and CDR2 as FQGNSA. The CDR3 contains 15 residues. The CDR3 DNA sequence: TGTGCCAGCAGCAGTGGGACATATAGCAATCAGCCCCAGCATTTT. As protein: CASSSGTYSNQPQHF.

This clonotype occurred a few times. The chain has TRBV20-1 and TRBJ2-1; TRBD2 aligns across 8 bases. V gave up 0 bases and J gave up 5 bases; unmatched junction bases: 6. This CDR3 is built from 15 residues. Germline loops: CDR1 DFQATT, CDR2 SNEGSKA (reference sequence). This CDR3 reads CSARDWSGGDNEQFF. For the CDR3, the DNA is TGCAGTGCTAGAGATTGGAGCGGGGGAGACAATGAGCAGTTCTTC.

This sequence joins TRBV12-3 or TRBV12-4 and TRBJ1-1; unclear D gene. The V gene lost 9 bases and the J gene lost 3 bases, with 8 bases spanning the gap. This CDR3 is built from 11 residues. The CDR3 loop is CASCFHTEAFF. The DNA of the CDR3 is TGTGCCAGTTGCTTCCACACTGAAGCTTTCTTT.

The genes are TRBV6-1 and TRBJ1-1; D is uncertain. This CDR3 is 14 amino acids long. CDR1 MNHNS and CDR2 SASEGT come from the germline V gene. Trimming shortened V by 2 bases and J by 3 bases, and 10 bases separated the two germline ends. The CDR3 nucleotides are TGTGCCAGCAGTGAAAATGCAGCCCACACTGAAGCTTTCTTT. It is translated as CASSENAAHTEAFF.

V is TRBV30 and J is TRBJ1-3; 7 bases map to TRBD1. The V gene's germline CDR1 is GTSNPN and CDR2 SVGIG (reference sequence). This CDR3 comprises 15 residues. The V gene end was trimmed by 3 bases and the J gene end by 0 bases; junction bases not matched to a gene: 5. CDR3 protein: CAWSGDSLSGNTIYF. The DNA for the CDR3 is TGTGCCTGGAGCGGGGACAGCCTCTCTGGAAACACCATATATTTT.

The rearrangement links TRBV12-3 or TRBV12-4 to TRBJ1-5; D is possibly TRBD1 (6 bases). V lost 5 bases and J 9 bases, leaving 17 bases between the germline ends. The CDR3 contains 14 residues. The CDR3 loop reads CASSPQQGTWPQHF. Written as DNA, the CDR3 is TGTGCCAGCAGTCCACAACAGGGTACGTGGCCCCAGCATTTT.

The chain links TRBV7-2 to TRBJ2-3; D not resolved. Looked up from germline, CDR1 is SGHTA and CDR2 is FQGNSA. V lost 3 bases, J lost 6 bases, and 10 bases lay in between. CDR3 size: 13 residues. The CDR3 reads CASSFSWRDTQYF. DNA of the CDR3: TGTGCCAGCAGCTTCTCGTGGCGGGATACGCAGTATTTT.

This chain connects TRBV15 to TRBJ2-1; 9 nucleotides align to TRBD1. Unmatched junction bases numbered 10, after V lost 3 bases and J lost 7 bases. There are 16 residues in the CDR3. The germline CDR1 and CDR2 sequences are LNHNV and YYDKDF (reference sequence). The CDR3, as DNA: TGTGCCACCAGCAGGGGTACCGGGACAGGGCAGAATGAGCAGTTCTTC. Translation gives CATSRGTGTGQNEQFF. Full variable domain (missing parts from reference TRBV15 and TRBJ2-1): DAMVIQNPRYQVTQFGKPVTLSCSQTLNHNVMYWYQQKSSQAPKLLFHYYDKDFNNEADTPDNFQSRRPNTSFCFLDIRSPGLGDTAMYLCATSRGTGTGQNEQFFGPGTRLTVL.

The CDR3 loop reads CASSLPGMGETQYF. The DNA of the CDR3 is TGTGCCAGCAGCTTGCCAGGGATGGGAGAGACCCAGTACTTC. This chain joins TRBV5-4 and TRBJ2-5, with a tentative D call TRBD1 (5 bases). V shed 1 base and J shed 4 bases, with 11 bases lying between them. This CDR3 contains 14 residues. Looked up from germline, CDR1 is SGHNT and CDR2 is YYREEE (reference sequence). The whole variable domain, remainder taken from reference TRBV5-4 and TRBJ2-5, is ETGVTQSPTHLIKTRGQQVTLRCSSQSGHNTVSWYQQALGQGPQFIFQYYREEENGRGNFPPRFSGLQFPNYSSELNVNALELDDSALYLCASSLPGMGETQYFGPGTRLLVL.

DNA of the CDR3: TGTGCCACCAGTGATTTTGGAGGAGGTACCTACACCTTC. Translated: CATSDFGGGTYTF. J is TRBJ1-2 and V is TRBV24-1; D is undetermined. Looked up from germline, CDR1 is KGHDR and CDR2 is SFDVKD. The CDR3 is made up of 13 amino acids. V lost 1 base and J lost 10, with 12 bases in between.

The chain couples TRBV20-1 to TRBJ1-6; D is uncertain. V lost 0 bases and J 0 bases, leaving 6 bases between the germline ends. CDR1 DFQATT and CDR2 SNEGSKA come from the germline V gene (reference sequence). The CDR3 is 15 residues long. The CDR3 DNA sequence: TGCAGTGCTAGAGATGTGACCTCCTATAATTCACCCCTCCACTTT. Translated: CSARDVTSYNSPLHF.

This chain joins TRBV29-1 and TRBJ1-1; D not certain. The CDR3 contains 13 residues. Germline V gene data show CDR1 as SQVTM and CDR2 as ANQGSEA. With 1 base removed from V and 0 bases from J, the gap between germline ends came to 6 bases. The CDR3 region is CSVEGELNTEAFF. The CDR3 DNA sequence: TGCAGCGTTGAAGGAGAGCTGAACACTGAAGCTTTCTTT.

This chain connects TRBV10-3 to TRBJ2-2; 9 bases match TRBD2. The CDR3 totals 18 residues. V lost 2 bases to trimming and J lost 5 bases; unmatched junction nucleotides: 12. Germline V gene sequence: CDR1 ENHRY, CDR2 SYGVKD. This CDR3 reads CAISEGGTSGGSTGELFF. CDR3 bases: TGTGCCATCAGTGAGGGAGGTACGAGCGGGGGGTCGACCGGGGAGCTGTTTTTT.

In its sample, this clonotype was seen a few times. The chain has TRBV6-5 and TRBJ2-3; 13 positions agree with TRBD2. This CDR3 has 17 amino acids. The germline V gene encodes CDR1 MNHEY and CDR2 SVGAGI. The V and J ends lost 0 bases and 5 bases, in that order; junction bases with no gene match: 5. The CDR3 spells CASSYSRLAGGLDTQYF. The DNA of the CDR3 is TGTGCCAGCAGTTACTCTAGACTAGCGGGGGGATTAGATACGCAGTATTTT.